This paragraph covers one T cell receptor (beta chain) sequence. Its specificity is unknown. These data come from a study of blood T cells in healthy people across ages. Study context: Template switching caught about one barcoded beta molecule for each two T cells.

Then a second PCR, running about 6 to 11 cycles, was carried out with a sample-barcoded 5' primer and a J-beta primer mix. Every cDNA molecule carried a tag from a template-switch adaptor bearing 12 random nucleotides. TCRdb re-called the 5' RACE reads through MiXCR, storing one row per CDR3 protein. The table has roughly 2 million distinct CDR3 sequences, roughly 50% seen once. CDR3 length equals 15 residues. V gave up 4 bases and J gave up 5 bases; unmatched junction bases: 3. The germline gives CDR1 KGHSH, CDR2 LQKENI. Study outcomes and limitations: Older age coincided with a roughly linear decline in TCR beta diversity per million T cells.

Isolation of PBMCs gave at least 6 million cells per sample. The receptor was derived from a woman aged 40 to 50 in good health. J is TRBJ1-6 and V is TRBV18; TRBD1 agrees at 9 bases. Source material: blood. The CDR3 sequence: CASSRDRAHNSPLHF. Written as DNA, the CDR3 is TGTGCCAGCTCACGGGACAGGGCCCATAATTCACCCCTCCACTTT.